This T cell receptor beta chain originates from a study of blood T cell repertoires in COVID-19. Study information: From the United States, Italy and Spain came samples of acute and convalescent COVID-19.

The CDR3 extends over 15 amino acids. Germline V lookup: CDR1 SGHNT, CDR2 YENEEA. Losses at the gene ends were 5 bases for V and 7 bases for J; bases not matched to a gene: 7. Original processing methods: Researchers report that nucleated cell counts were estimated from reference gene primer amplification. Repertoires were generated with immunoSEQ multiplex PCR, while TCRdb's copy carries only in-frame clones and drops some. V and J calls and clone size are as listed in that table; D and trimming were resolved from the DNA. This table has around 100,000 clones, approximately 84% appearing once. This TCR was recovered from a human donor in a cohort sampled during active or convalescent COVID-19. The V call is TRBV11-3, the J call TRBJ2-1; 11 nucleotides line up with TRBD2. Sample: peripheral blood. CDR3 sequence: CASSQGASGGNEQFF. The CDR3 bases are TGTGCCAGCAGCCAGGGAGCTAGCGGGGGGAATGAGCAGTTCTTC.